This T cell receptor beta chain was sequenced during a study of blood T cell repertoires in COVID-19. About the study: Sites across the United States, Italy and Spain contributed samples from acute and convalescent COVID-19.

Per the authors' pipeline: Scientists estimated how many nucleated cells there were by amplifying reference gene primers. This table comes from immunoSEQ multiplex PCR, and its TCRdb copy is limited to in-frame clones, with some not included. The V and J calls and the clone size are those of that table, but D and trimming were determined from the DNA. The sample has about 330,000 clones, about 87% seen once. Grouping used clinical history reported by participants in a survey and questionnaire. Recovered status applied to Cohort 3 donors who had two consecutive negative PCRs. It also applied to those with clearance or with symptom resolution. The CDR3 has 15 amino acids. From germline, CDR1 is MNHEY and CDR2 SMNVEV (reference sequence). The V and J ends lost 0 bases and 4 bases respectively, with 13 bases between them.

This clonotype originated in a man under 40 who had recovered from COVID-19. The sequencing sample was made of PBMCs or T cells enriched from blood (not recorded which). The chain links TRBV27 to TRBJ2-7; D remains ambiguous. CDR3 sequence: CASSLSYTSKYEQYF. The CDR3 region has the DNA TGTGCCAGCAGTTTATCGTATACGAGCAAATACGAGCAGTACTTC.